The sequence of this T cell receptor beta chain was determined in a study of blood T cells in healthy people across ages. Study details: Through template switching, about one barcoded beta molecule was captured per two T cells, as measured in model experiments.

A second PCR, run for about 6 to 12 cycles, used a sample-barcoded 5' primer plus a J-beta primer mix. TCRdb re-analysed the 5' RACE reads in MiXCR, keeping a single row per CDR3 protein. The table has about a million distinct CDR3 sequences, more than 30% seen once. About this clonotype itself: The antigen remains undetermined.

The people who gave samples were healthy Caucasians from Russia, aged roughly 6 to 100. Trimming pared 6 bases from V and 5 bases from J, leaving 19 bases between. Germline CDR1 MNHEY, CDR2 SVGEGT. The CDR3 is made up of 15 amino acids. Regarding the study as a whole: PBMCs were not sorted, which prevented a conclusive comparison of naive versus antigen-experienced cells. Because donor CMV status was unknown, expanded clonotype changes were possibly confounded.

The sequenced sample consisted of blood. The sequence came from a man between 18 and 29 years old in good health. The V and J genes are TRBV6-2 or TRBV6-3 and TRBJ1-1; D may be TRBD1 (6 bases). The CDR3 DNA sequence: TGTGCCAGCAGCCCCTGGAGCAGGGGATATACTGAAGCTTTCTTT. Translation gives CASSPWSRGYTEAFF.